This T cell receptor (beta chain) appears in the sequencing data of a study of early T cells in non-severe SARS-CoV-2 infection. This clonotype was seen at least ten times. TCRdb processed the 5' RACE reads anew with MiXCR; each CDR3 protein has one entry. The sample lists under 70,000 distinct CDR3 sequences, about 7.7% occurring once. CDR1 SQVTM and CDR2 ANQGSEA come from the germline V gene. The CDR3 runs to 15 residues. The V segment lost 3 bases and the J segment 4 bases; nucleotides outside the gene matches: 9. This TCR came from an adult who was a healthcare worker with PCR-confirmed SARS-CoV-2 infection or an uninfected control (not recorded which). The specimen was whole blood, collected at baseline. This chain uses TRBV29-1 with TRBJ2-1; 7 bases are a match to TRBD2. The CDR3 spells CSVEGELARYNEQFF. CDR3 bases: TGCAGCGTTGAGGGGGAACTAGCGAGATACAATGAGCAGTTCTTC.